This entry is about one TCR beta chain. The data are from a study of blood T cell repertoires in COVID-19. Study details: The analysed material was cDNA or gDNA that came from T cells, B-cell-depleted T cells, or PBMCs.

There are 17 residues in the CDR3. J gave up 2 bases and V 1 base, and 8 bases lay outside the gene matches. CDR1 and CDR2 (germline): SGHVS, FQNEAQ. Original processing notes: Nucleated cell counts were estimated from reference gene primer amplification. Profiling relied on immunoSEQ multiplex PCR, and the TCRdb table lists in-frame clones only, not all of them. V, J and clone size were drawn from that table, and D and trimming were deduced from the DNA. The sample consists of about 12,000 clones, about three quarters of them appearing once. The receptor was derived from a man aged 55 to 70 with COVID-19, enrolled during active disease. Sequenced: peripheral blood. V gene TRBV7-8 combines with J gene TRBJ2-1; 7 bases map to TRBD2. The CDR3 bases are TGTGCCAGCAGCTTAGTTCCGGAGGGACTACCCTACAATGAGCAGTTCTTC. The encoded protein is CASSLVPEGLPYNEQFF.